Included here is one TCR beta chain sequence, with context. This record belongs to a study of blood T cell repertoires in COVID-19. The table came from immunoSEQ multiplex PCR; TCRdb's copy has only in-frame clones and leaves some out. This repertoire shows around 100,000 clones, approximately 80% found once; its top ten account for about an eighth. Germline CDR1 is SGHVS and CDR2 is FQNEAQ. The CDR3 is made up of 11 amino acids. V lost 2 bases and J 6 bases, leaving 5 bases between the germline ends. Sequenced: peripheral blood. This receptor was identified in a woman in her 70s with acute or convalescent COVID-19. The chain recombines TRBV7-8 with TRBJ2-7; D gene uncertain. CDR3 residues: CASSLLFEQYF. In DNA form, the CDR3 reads TGTGCCAGCAGCTTACTTTTCGAGCAGTACTTC.